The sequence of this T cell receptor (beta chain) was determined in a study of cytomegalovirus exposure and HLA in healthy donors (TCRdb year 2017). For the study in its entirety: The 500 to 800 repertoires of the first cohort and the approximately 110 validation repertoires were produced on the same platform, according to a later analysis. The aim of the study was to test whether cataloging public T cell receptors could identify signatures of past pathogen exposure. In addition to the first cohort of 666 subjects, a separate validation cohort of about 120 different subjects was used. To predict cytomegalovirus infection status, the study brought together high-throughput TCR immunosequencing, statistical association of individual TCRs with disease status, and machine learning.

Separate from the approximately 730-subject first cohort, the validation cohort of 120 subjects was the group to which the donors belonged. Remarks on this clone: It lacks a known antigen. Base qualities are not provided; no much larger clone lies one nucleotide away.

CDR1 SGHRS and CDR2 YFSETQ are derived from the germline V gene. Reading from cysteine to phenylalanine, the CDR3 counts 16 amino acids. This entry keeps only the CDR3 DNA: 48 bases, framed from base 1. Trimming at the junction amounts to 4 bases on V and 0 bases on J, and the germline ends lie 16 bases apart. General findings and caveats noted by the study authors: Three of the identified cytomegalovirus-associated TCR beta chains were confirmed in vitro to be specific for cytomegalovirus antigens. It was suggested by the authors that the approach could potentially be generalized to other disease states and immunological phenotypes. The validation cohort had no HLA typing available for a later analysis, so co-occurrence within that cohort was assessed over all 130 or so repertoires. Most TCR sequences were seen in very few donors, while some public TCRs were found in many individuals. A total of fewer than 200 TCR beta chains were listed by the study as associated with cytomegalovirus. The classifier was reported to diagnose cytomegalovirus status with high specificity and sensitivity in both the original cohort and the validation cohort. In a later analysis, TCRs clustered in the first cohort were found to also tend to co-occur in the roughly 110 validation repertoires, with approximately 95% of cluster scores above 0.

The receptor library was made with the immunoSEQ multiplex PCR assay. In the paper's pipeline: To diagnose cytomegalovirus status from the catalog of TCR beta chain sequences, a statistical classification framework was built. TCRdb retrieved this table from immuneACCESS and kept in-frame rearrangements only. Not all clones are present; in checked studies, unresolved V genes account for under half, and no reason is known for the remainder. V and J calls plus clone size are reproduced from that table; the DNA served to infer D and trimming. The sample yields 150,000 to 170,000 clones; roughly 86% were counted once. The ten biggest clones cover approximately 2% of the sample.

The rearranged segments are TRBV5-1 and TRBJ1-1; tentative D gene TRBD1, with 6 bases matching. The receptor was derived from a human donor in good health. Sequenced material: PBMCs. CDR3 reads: CASSHEQGQMNTEAFF. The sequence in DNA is TGCGCCAGCAGCCACGAGCAGGGGCAAATGAACACTGAAGCTTTCTTT.